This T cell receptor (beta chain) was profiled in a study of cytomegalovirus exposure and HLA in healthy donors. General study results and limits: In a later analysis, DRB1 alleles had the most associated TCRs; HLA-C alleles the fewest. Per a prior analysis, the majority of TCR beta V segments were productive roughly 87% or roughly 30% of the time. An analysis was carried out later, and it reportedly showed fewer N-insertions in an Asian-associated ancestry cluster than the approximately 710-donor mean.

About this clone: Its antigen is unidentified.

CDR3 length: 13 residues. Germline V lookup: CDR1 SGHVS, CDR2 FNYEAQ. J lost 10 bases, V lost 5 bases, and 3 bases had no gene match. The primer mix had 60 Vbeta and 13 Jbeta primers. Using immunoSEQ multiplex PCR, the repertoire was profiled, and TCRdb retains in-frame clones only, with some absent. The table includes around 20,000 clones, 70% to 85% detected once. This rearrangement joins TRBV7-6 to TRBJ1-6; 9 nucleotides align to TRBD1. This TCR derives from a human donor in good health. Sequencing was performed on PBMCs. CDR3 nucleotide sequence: TGTGCCAGCAGCCGGGACAGGGACTCACCCCTCCACTTT. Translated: CASSRDRDSPLHF. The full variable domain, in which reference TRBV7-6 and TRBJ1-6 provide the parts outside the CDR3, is GAGVSQSPRYKVTKRGQDVALRCDPISGHVSLYWYRQALGQGPEFLTYFNYEAQQDKSGLPNDRFSAERPEGSISTLTIQRTEQRDSAMYRCASSRDRDSPLHFGNGTRLTVT.